Below, one T cell receptor beta chain is given with its context. Per the study methods: Amplification of reference gene primers provided the estimated nucleated cell counts. Produced via immunoSEQ multiplex PCR; TCRdb's table is partial and in-frame only. V and J calls and clone size follow that table, whereas D and trimming were derived from the DNA. Of roughly 200,000 clones detected, roughly 94% appear once; the ten largest clones hold 0.7% to 0.8%. Recruited during active infection, patients (from Seattle) were subsequently followed longitudinally. The data stem from a study of blood T cell repertoires in COVID-19. Overall study context: The study drew acute and convalescent COVID-19 samples from the United States, Italy and Spain. T cells, B-cell-depleted T cells, or PBMCs provided the cDNA or gDNA that served as material.

Germline V gives CDR1 LNHDA, CDR2 SQIVND (reference sequence). This CDR3 region has 16 residues. V was shortened by 5 bases and J by 1 base, with 14 bases between the two germline ends. Sequencing was done on a sample of peripheral blood. The J gene is TRBJ1-4, the V gene TRBV19; D perhaps matches TRBD1 (5 bases). This sequence originates from a man aged 25-40 years with COVID-19, enrolled during active disease. The CDR3 sequence is CASSSMGLGTNEKLFF. The CDR3 DNA reads as TGTGCCAGTAGTTCTATGGGGCTCGGAACTAATGAAAAACTGTTTTTT.